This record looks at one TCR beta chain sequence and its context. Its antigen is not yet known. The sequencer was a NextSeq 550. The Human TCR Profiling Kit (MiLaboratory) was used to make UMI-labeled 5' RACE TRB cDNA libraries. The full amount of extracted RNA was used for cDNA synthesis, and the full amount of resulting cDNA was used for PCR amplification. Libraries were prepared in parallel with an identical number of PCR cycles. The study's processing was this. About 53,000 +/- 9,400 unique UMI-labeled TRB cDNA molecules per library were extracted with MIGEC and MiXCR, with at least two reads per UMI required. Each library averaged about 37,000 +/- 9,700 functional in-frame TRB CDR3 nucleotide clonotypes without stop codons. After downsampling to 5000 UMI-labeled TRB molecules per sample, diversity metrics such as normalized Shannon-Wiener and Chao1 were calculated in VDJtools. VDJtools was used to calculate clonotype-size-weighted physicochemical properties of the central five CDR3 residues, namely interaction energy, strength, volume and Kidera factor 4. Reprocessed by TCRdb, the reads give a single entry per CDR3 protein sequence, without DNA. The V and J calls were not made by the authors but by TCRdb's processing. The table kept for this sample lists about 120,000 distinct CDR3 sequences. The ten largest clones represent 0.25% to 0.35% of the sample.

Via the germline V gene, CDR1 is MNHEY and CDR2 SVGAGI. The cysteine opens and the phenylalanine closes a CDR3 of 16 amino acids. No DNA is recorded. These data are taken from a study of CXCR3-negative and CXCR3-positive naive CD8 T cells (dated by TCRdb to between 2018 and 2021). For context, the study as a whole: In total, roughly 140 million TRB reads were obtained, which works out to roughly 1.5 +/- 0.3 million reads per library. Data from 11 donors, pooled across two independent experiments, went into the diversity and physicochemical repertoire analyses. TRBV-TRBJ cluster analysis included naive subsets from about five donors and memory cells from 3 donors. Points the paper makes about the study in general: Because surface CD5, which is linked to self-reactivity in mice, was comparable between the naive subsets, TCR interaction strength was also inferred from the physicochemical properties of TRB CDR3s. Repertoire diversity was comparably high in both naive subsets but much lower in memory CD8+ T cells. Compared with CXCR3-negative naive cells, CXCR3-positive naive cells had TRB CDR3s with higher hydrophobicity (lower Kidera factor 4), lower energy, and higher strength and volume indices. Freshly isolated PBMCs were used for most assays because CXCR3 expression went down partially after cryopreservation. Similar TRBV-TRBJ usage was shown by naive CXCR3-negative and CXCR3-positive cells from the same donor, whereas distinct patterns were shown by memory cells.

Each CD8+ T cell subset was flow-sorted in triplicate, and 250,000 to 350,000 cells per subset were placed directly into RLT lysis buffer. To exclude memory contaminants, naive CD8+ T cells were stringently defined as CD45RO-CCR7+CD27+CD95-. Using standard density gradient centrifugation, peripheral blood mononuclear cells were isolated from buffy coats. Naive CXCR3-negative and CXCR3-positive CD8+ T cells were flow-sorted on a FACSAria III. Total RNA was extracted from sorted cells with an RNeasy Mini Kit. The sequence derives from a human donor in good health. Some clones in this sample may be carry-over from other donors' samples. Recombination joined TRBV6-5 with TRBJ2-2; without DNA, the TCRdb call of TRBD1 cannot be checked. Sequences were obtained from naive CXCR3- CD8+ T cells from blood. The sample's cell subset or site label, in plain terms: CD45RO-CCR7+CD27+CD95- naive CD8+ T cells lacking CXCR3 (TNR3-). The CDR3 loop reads CASSYSSGKLGGELFF.